Listed below are T cell receptor beta chains from one sample, sequenced in a study of blood T cell repertoires in COVID-19. Clones were read by immunoSEQ multiplex PCR, and TCRdb kept only the in-frame ones, dropping some. Of under 250,000 clones listed, around 83% are singletons. Sequenced material: PBMCs or T cells enriched from blood (not recorded which). The receptors shown here come from a woman between 35 and 50 years old with acute COVID-19. Both conserved end residues are part of each CDR3. Fields, in order: clone size, D gene, J gene, V gene, CDR3 DNA, CDR3 protein. A D gene is named only where the DNA matches it firmly. Part of the rows lack a size; the others show once, few, many or a class for expanded clones.

NA TRBD2 TRBJ2-5 TRBV11-3 TGTGCCAGCAGCTTAGTAACCGGGGGGACGGAGACCCAGTACTTC CASSLVTGGTETQYF
NA TRBD2 TRBJ2-2 TRBV7-3 TGTGCCAGCAGCTCAAGGACTAGCGGGTTTAGCGGGGAGCTGTTTTTT CASSSRTSGFSGELFF
few NA TRBJ2-6 TRBV14 TGTGCCAGCAGCCATCTACAGGGTTCCGGGGCCAACGTCCTGACTTTC CASSHLQGSGANVLTF
NA NA TRBJ1-2 TRBV25-1 TGTGCCAGCAGTTCGTGGGACACCCTCTGGGGCTACACCTTC CASSSWDTLWGYTF
NA TRBD2 TRBJ2-4 TRBV3-1/TRBV3-2 TGTGCCAGCAGCCAAATAGCGGGAGGGGCAAAAAACATTCAGTACTTC CASSQIAGGAKNIQYF
NA NA TRBJ2-1 TRBV19 TGTGCCAGTAGTTTTGACCAGGGGACTGAGCAGTTCTTC CASSFDQGTEQFF
once TRBD1 TRBJ2-4 TRBV19 TGTGCCAGTAGTCCTGGACAGGGTCTAGCCAAAAACATTCAGTACTTC CASSPGQGLAKNIQYF
NA TRBD1 TRBJ1-1 TRBV19 TGTGCCAGTTGGGACAGGGGGGGAAACACTGAAGCTTTCTTT CASWDRGGNTEAFF
once NA TRBJ2-3 TRBV28 TGTGCCAGCAGTCCGTATGAAGGGAGAGGGAAGGATACGCAGTATTTT CASSPYEGRGKDTQYF
NA NA TRBJ1-4 TRBV23-1 TGCGCCAGCAGTCACTCCGACAGACAACCGGAACATAATGAAAAACTGTTTTTT CASSHSDRQPEHNEKLFF
NA TRBD1 TRBJ1-5 TRBV28 TGTGCCAGCAGTTCCTCCGGGACAGGATATCAGCCCCAGCATTTT CASSSSGTGYQPQHF
NA NA TRBJ1-6 TRBV6-2/TRBV6-3 TGTGCCAGCAGTCAACAGGGAAATAATTCACCCCTCCACTTT CASSQQGNNSPLHF
NA NA TRBJ1-1 TRBV10-2 TGCGCCAGCAGTTTGGGGGCAGGACGCCCTGAAGCTTTCTTT CASSLGAGRPEAFF
NA NA TRBJ1-4 TRBV7-9 TGTGCCAGCAGCTTATCAGGGGCCCGTAATGAAAAACTGTTTTTT CASSLSGARNEKLFF
NA TRBD2 TRBJ2-1 TRBV19 TGTGCCAGTAGTATACCAAGGCGGGGGGGCTACAATGAGCAGTTCTTC CASSIPRRGGYNEQFF
NA NA TRBJ2-1 TRBV3-1/TRBV3-2 TGTGCCAGCAGCCCCGCAGGTAGTTTACGTGAGCAGTTCTTC CASSPAGSLREQFF
NA TRBD1 TRBJ2-7 TRBV7-2 TGTGCCAGCAGCTGGAGGTTTCTGGAGACAGGGGGAAACGAGCAGTACTTC CASSWRFLETGGNEQYF
NA NA TRBJ2-7 TRBV2 TGTGCCAGCAGTGTCAGGGAAGGCTACGAGCAGTACTTC CASSVREGYEQYF
NA TRBD1 TRBJ2-5 TRBV24-1 TGTGCCACCAGTGAACGACAGGGGCTTAAAGAGACCCAGTACTTC CATSERQGLKETQYF
NA TRBD1 TRBJ1-2 TRBV4-3 TGCGCCAGCAGCCAAGGGGGGGGGACAGGCTATGGCTACACCTTC CASSQGGGTGYGYTF
NA TRBD1 TRBJ1-5 TRBV2 TGTGCCAGCAGGGAACCGGGACAGGGGGCGCGAAACCAGCATTTT CASREPGQGARNQHF
once NA TRBJ2-1 TRBV4-2 TGTGCCAGCAGCCAAAACCCTGGCGGCCCCTACAATGAGCAGTTCTTC CASSQNPGGPYNEQFF
NA NA TRBJ1-4 TRBV19 TGTGCCAGTAGTTGGGGGGCAACTAATGAAAAACTGTTTTTT CASSWGATNEKLFF
once NA TRBJ1-3 TRBV14 TGTGCCAGCAGCCAAGTACAGCTAGGAAACACCATATATTTT CASSQVQLGNTIYF
NA NA TRBJ1-2 TRBV28 TGTGCCAGCAGTTTGGGGGGTGTCGGGGGAGGTGGCTACACCTTC CASSLGGVGGGGYTF
NA NA TRBJ2-3 TRBV7-9 TGTGCCAGCAGCGCCAGGGGGGTAGCGGGGCCGACAGATACGCAGTATTTT CASSARGVAGPTDTQYF
NA TRBD2 TRBJ2-3 TRBV9 TGTGCCAGCAGCTTTGGGACTAGCGCAGATACGCAGTATTTT CASSFGTSADTQYF
NA NA TRBJ1-5 TRBV6-1 TGTGCCAGCAGTGACAGGGTTGATCAGCCCCAGCATTTT CASSDRVDQPQHF
once TRBD1 TRBJ2-5 TRBV4-1 TGCGCCAGCAGCCAAGATAGGGGGACAGGGGTTTGGGAGACCCAGTACTTC CASSQDRGTGVWETQYF
NA TRBD2 TRBJ2-5 TRBV7-8 TGTGCCAGCAGCTTATCCTGGCGGGCGGGGGACCTACAAGAGACCCAGTACTTC CASSLSWRAGDLQETQYF
NA TRBD2 TRBJ2-1 TRBV10-2 TGCGCCAGCATAGCGGGGCACGGGACTAGCTACAATGAGCAGTTCTTC CASIAGHGTSYNEQFF
NA NA TRBJ2-2 TRBV15 TGTGCCACCAGCAGAGACCCCACTAGTACCGGGGAGCTGTTTTTT CATSRDPTSTGELFF
NA TRBD1 TRBJ2-3 TRBV5-1 TGCGCCAGCAGCTTGCCCGGACAGGGATTAGATACGCAGTATTTT CASSLPGQGLDTQYF
NA TRBD1 TRBJ1-2 TRBV2 TGTGCCAGCAGTGAGGTGGCCAGGGGGGAAGGCTACACCTTC CASSEVARGEGYTF
few NA TRBJ2-2 TRBV4-1 TGCGCCAGCAGCCATCTAGCCCCCAACACCGGGGAGCTGTTTTTT CASSHLAPNTGELFF
once NA TRBJ2-5 TRBV24-1 TGTGCCACCAGTGATCCGGGACGGGGGGAGACCCAGTACTTC CATSDPGRGETQYF
few TRBD1 TRBJ1-1 TRBV7-8 TGTGCCAGCAGCGTACAGGGGCACACTGAAGCTTTCTTT CASSVQGHTEAFF
NA NA TRBJ2-7 TRBV5-4 TGTGCCAGCTCGGTCGCACCCTCCCCCTACGAGCAGTACTTC CASSVAPSPYEQYF
NA NA TRBJ2-1 TRBV2 TGTGCCAGCACCTTCTACAATGAGCAGTTCTTC CASTFYNEQFF
few NA TRBJ1-1 TRBV5-6 TGTGCCAGCAGCTTGATTGGGGCCACTGAAGCTTTCTTT CASSLIGATEAFF